These 20 T cell receptor beta chains originate from one sample sequenced in a study of identical twins. TCRdb called the 5' RACE reads again in MiXCR, with one record for every CDR3 protein. The profile covers 420,000 or so distinct CDR3 sequences, with around 20% appearing a single time and more than 10% taken by the ten largest. The sequencing sample was made of naive T cells sorted from blood. The receptors shown here come from a man aged 45-65 years in good health.

This chain uses TRBV11-1 with TRBJ2-3; TRBD1 might be the D (5 bases). In germline, CDR1 is SGHAT, CDR2 FQDESV (reference sequence). This CDR3 spans 18 amino acids. V gave up 3 bases and J gave up 2 bases, with 21 bases separating them. This CDR3 reads CASSFLVLETDHTDTQYF. The DNA for the CDR3 is TGTGCCAGCAGCTTTTTGGTTTTAGAGACAGACCACACAGATACGCAGTATTTT. Filled out from reference TRBV11-1 and TRBJ2-3, the complete variable domain reads EAEVAQSPRYKITEKSQAVAFWCDPISGHATLYWYRQILGQGPELLVQFQDESVVDDSQLPKDRFSAERLKGVDSTLKIQPAELGDSAMYLCASSFLVLETDHTDTQYFGPGTRLTVL.

The chain uses TRBV6-1 and TRBJ2-7; 12 bases are a match to TRBD2. This CDR3 region has 15 residues. After removal of 8 bases from V and 3 bases from J, the junction contained 8 bases not matched to a gene. Germline V gene data show CDR1 as MNHNS and CDR2 as SASEGT. The CDR3 bases are TGTGCCAGCGGAACTAGCGGGGGGTTTGTCTACGAGCAGTACTTC. This encodes CASGTSGGFVYEQYF.

A few counts support this clonotype. V and J are TRBV6-5 and TRBJ1-6, with D perhaps TRBD1 (5 bases). CDR1 and CDR2 (germline): MNHEY, SVGAGI. V was trimmed by 5 bases and J by 10 bases, leaving 9 bases between them. The CDR3 sequence is 12 residues long. The CDR3 spells CASSPGTSPLHF. The CDR3, as DNA: TGTGCCAGCAGTCCTGGGACCTCACCCCTCCACTTT.

This clonotype was counted at least ten times. The J gene is TRBJ1-6, the V gene TRBV5-1; possible D gene TRBD1, 6 bases. V was shortened by 0 bases and J by 3 bases, with 13 bases between the two germline ends. CDR3 size: 17 residues. CDR1 and CDR2 from the germline V gene are SGHRS and YFSETQ. As DNA, the CDR3 is TGCGCCAGCAGCTTGGAATCCGGGACACACTATAATTCACCCCTCCACTTT. Residues: CASSLESGTHYNSPLHF.

The CDR3 protein is CASSLRTAYEQYF. The CDR3 nucleotides are TGTGCCAGCAGCTTAAGGACAGCCTACGAGCAGTACTTC. This chain connects TRBV5-5 to TRBJ2-7; weak D call: TRBD1 (6 bases). With 2 bases removed from V and 2 bases from J, the gap between germline ends came to 8 bases. Per germline, CDR1 SGHKS and CDR2 YYEKEE (reference sequence). The CDR3 is made up of 13 amino acids.

In its sample, this clonotype was seen many times. V is TRBV4-2 and J is TRBJ2-1, with 9 nucleotides matching TRBD2. The CDR3 is made up of 16 amino acids. Germline CDR1 is LGHNA and CDR2 is YNFKEQ. The V and J ends lost 1 base and 9 bases, in that order; junction bases with no gene match: 10. The CDR3 protein is CASSQGSLAGRGEQFF. The CDR3, as DNA: TGTGCCAGCAGCCAAGGGTCCCTAGCGGGAAGGGGTGAGCAGTTCTTC.

This clonotype was seen a handful of times. The V call is TRBV7-8, the J call TRBJ2-1; D unresolved. In germline, CDR1 is SGHVS, CDR2 FQNEAQ. The V end was cut by 5 bases, the J end by 5 bases, with 7 bases between. This CDR3 is 12 amino acids long. CDR3 in DNA: TGTGCCAGCAGCCAAGCCGACAATGAGCAGTTCTTC. The encoded protein is CASSQADNEQFF.

The chain has TRBV7-6 and TRBJ2-2; 7 bases match TRBD1. After removal of 4 bases from V and 6 bases from J, the junction contained 5 bases not matched to a gene. CDR3 length equals 14 residues. The germline CDR1 and CDR2 sequences are SGHVS and FNYEAQ. In DNA form, the CDR3 reads TGTGCCAGCAGCTCGTCAGGGGGAGCCGGGGAGCTGTTTTTT. Translating it yields CASSSSGGAGELFF.

V gene TRBV6-2 or TRBV6-3 combines with J gene TRBJ2-3; 11 bases map to TRBD2. The CDR3 contains 18 residues. V shed 3 bases and J 4 bases; nucleotides not matched to a gene: 12. CDR1 and CDR2 from the germline V gene are MNHEY and SVGEGT. The CDR3 here is CASSYYSLAGGIADTQYF. The CDR3 DNA reads as TGTGCCAGCAGTTATTACTCCTTAGCGGGGGGGATCGCAGATACGCAGTATTTT.

This clonotype showed up many times. V and J are TRBV27 and TRBJ2-7, with TRBD1 as a possible D gene (6 bases). The CDR3 is made up of 16 amino acids. The V end lost 8 bases, the J end lost 2 bases, and 22 bases lay between the germline ends. The germline V gene encodes CDR1 MNHEY and CDR2 SMNVEV (reference sequence). CDR3 in DNA: TGTGCCAGCCGCTCCCGTCCCCGGGACAAACCCTACGAGCAGTACTTC. This gives the protein CASRSRPRDKPYEQYF.

The V and J genes are TRBV27 and TRBJ2-7; D may be TRBD1 (6 bases). The CDR3 has 15 residues. V was shortened by 0 bases and J by 6 bases, with 15 bases between the two germline ends. CDR1 MNHEY and CDR2 SMNVEV come from the germline V gene (reference sequence). Written as DNA, the CDR3 is TGTGCCAGCAGTTTATCGTCAGGGGTCGGTCTCGAGCAGTACTTC. It codes for CASSLSSGVGLEQYF.

This clonotype was counted many times. The chain recombines TRBV5-1 with TRBJ2-3; TRBD2 might be the D (6 bases). The length of the CDR3 is 15 residues. Germline V gives CDR1 SGHRS, CDR2 YFSETQ. Trimming stripped 7 bases from V and 2 bases from J, with 17 bases between. In nucleotides, the CDR3 is TGCGCCAGCCGAATGGAGGGATTGAACACAGATACGCAGTATTTT. It specifies CASRMEGLNTDTQYF.

This clonotype was detected a few times. The chain carries TRBV25-1 and TRBJ2-3; 10 bases agree with TRBD2. This CDR3 spans 17 amino acids. V shed 3 bases, J shed 1 base, and the junction held 7 bases outside the gene matches. Germline V gives CDR1 MGHDK, CDR2 SYGVNS. The CDR3 loop reads CASSELLAGSRTDTQYF. For the CDR3, the DNA is TGTGCCAGCAGTGAGCTACTAGCGGGGTCTCGCACAGATACGCAGTATTTT. Drawing the rest from reference TRBV25-1 and TRBJ2-3, the complete variable domain is EADIYQTPRYLVIGTGKKITLECSQTMGHDKMYWYQQDPGMELHLIHYSYGVNSTEKGDLSSESTVSRIRTEHFPLTLESARPSHTSQYLCASSELLAGSRTDTQYFGPGTRLTVL.

V gene TRBV20-1 combines with J gene TRBJ2-1; unclear D gene. CDR1 DFQATT and CDR2 SNEGSKA come from the germline V gene (reference sequence). The CDR3 runs to 12 residues. V was clipped by 5 bases and J by 11 bases, with 16 bases between them. This chain's CDR3 is CSALPNVVQQFF. The DNA of the CDR3 is TGCAGTGCTCTACCGAACGTAGTTCAGCAGTTCTTC.

V usage is TRBV29-1 and J usage is TRBJ2-1; D gene ambiguous. Trimming pared 4 bases from V and 3 bases from J, leaving 7 bases between. Germline V gene sequence: CDR1 SQVTM, CDR2 ANQGSEA. The CDR3 runs to 12 residues. The CDR3 sequence: CSVGAYYNEQFF. In DNA form, the CDR3 reads TGCAGCGTTGGGGCTTACTACAATGAGCAGTTCTTC.

This clonotype was seen a few times. This chain connects TRBV18 to TRBJ2-7; D may be TRBD1 or TRBD2 (6 bases each). V gave up 3 bases and J gave up 1 base, with 13 bases separating them. This CDR3 contains 15 residues. Germline V gene lookup returns CDR1 KGHSH and CDR2 LQKENI. The CDR3 sequence: CASSPIGGRSYEQYF. CDR3 nucleotides: TGTGCCAGCTCACCCATCGGGGGCCGGTCCTACGAGCAGTACTTC.

This clonotype was picked up a small number of times. The chain has TRBV6-5 and TRBJ2-4; weak D call: TRBD1 (6 bases). The CDR3 is 16 residues long. Trimming left V 0 bases short and J 0 bases short, with 9 bases between. Germline V lookup: CDR1 MNHEY, CDR2 SVGAGI. CDR3 sequence: CASSYSLQGAKNIQYF. The CDR3, as DNA: TGTGCCAGCAGTTACTCGTTACAGGGAGCCAAAAACATTCAGTACTTC.

This clonotype was observed a few times. This chain links TRBV20-1 with TRBJ2-2; D tentatively reads TRBD1 or TRBD2 (6 bases each). With 3 bases removed from V and 0 bases from J, the gap between germline ends came to 14 bases. CDR1 and CDR2 from the germline V gene are DFQATT and SNEGSKA (reference sequence). This CDR3 is built from 16 residues. The CDR3 loop reads CSASGGKGANTGELFF. The CDR3, as DNA: TGCAGTGCTAGTGGCGGGAAGGGGGCGAACACCGGGGAGCTGTTTTTT.

The J gene is TRBJ2-2, the V gene TRBV6-5, with 7 positions matching TRBD2. This CDR3 contains 16 residues. Germline lookup yields CDR1 MNHEY and CDR2 SVGAGI. Trimming cost V 0 bases and J 4 bases; bases outside gene matches: 5. The CDR3 sequence is CASSYSGGRATGELFF. Written as DNA, the CDR3 is TGTGCCAGCAGTTACTCCGGGGGGAGGGCCACCGGGGAGCTGTTTTTT.

The chain is built from TRBV7-8 and TRBJ2-7; a weak D match, TRBD2 (5 bases). CDR1 SGHVS and CDR2 FQNEAQ come from the germline V gene. This CDR3 spans 14 amino acids. Trimming cost V 5 bases and J 4 bases, with 15 bases left between them. CDR3 sequence (DNA): TGTGCCAGCAGCCAGAGTCTGAGGGATTACGAGCAGTACTTC. Protein sequence: CASSQSLRDYEQYF.